This section outlines one TCR beta chain sequence together with its context. This entry belongs to a study of shared T cell receptors in the human thymus. Produced via immunoSEQ multiplex PCR; TCRdb's table is partial and in-frame only. The table lists under 450,000 clones, around 95% of them singletons. Germline loops: CDR1 MDHEN, CDR2 SYDVKM. The CDR3 has 14 amino acids. Trimming left V 5 bases short and J 3 bases short, with 12 bases between. The origin of this receptor is a human donor. Source material: thymocytes. The chain has TRBV28 and TRBJ2-3; a possible D gene is TRBD1 (6 bases). CDR3 DNA: TGTGCCAGCAGTCTCGTGCAGGGGACAGATACGCAGTATTTT. Protein sequence: CASSLVQGTDTQYF.